This T cell receptor beta chain was recorded in a study of CD8 T cells in ankylosing spondylitis. CDR3 length: 17 residues. Germline CDR1 MGHDK, CDR2 SYGVNS. Unmatched junction bases numbered 15, after V lost 3 bases and J lost 4 bases. The study's findings and limits: In peripheral blood, disease-linked CD8+ clones occurred at relatively low frequencies. Reportedly, disease-linked clones are significantly enriched in ankylosing spondylitis patients' matched synovial fluid. Earlier authors reported some of these motif variants in reactive arthritis synovial fluid and blood.

This clonotype showed up just a few times. Its antigen is currently unknown. Each TCR beta library was made by quantitative 5'-RACE that incorporated molecular barcodes. From the 5' RACE reads, TCRdb called clonotypes with MiXCR, one entry per CDR3 protein. The data show around 250,000 distinct CDR3 sequences, roughly 10% seen once. The sequencing sample was made of blood, either unsorted or a sorted T cell fraction (not recorded which). This sequence was found in a male donor with ankylosing spondylitis or in good health (not recorded which). The J gene is TRBJ2-7, the V gene TRBV25-1, with 7 bases aligning to TRBD1. CDR3 residues: CASSDRPGQPESYEQYF. CDR3 nucleotide sequence: TGTGCCAGCAGTGACCGACCGGGACAGCCAGAATCATACGAGCAGTACTTC.